The 20 T cell receptor beta chains given below trace back to one sample, sequenced in a study of CD8 T cells in ankylosing spondylitis. TCRdb ran MiXCR on the 5' RACE reads and lists one entry per CDR3 protein. The sample comprises around 150,000 distinct CDR3 sequences, around 18% of which are singletons, and under 9% rests with the top ten. The sample comprised blood, either unsorted or a sorted T cell fraction (not recorded which). These receptors all come from a male donor with ankylosing spondylitis or in good health (not recorded which).

On this clonotype: The junction differs from germline at one of its ends, possibly a read error. This chain links TRBV12-3 or TRBV12-4 with TRBJ2-1; TRBD2 matches at 9 bases. The CDR3 length is 11 residues. CDR3 loop: CASSDIGTSHF. The DNA of the CDR3 is TGTGCCAGCAGCGATATAGGGACTAGCCACTTC.

This clonotype appeared a few times. The rearrangement links TRBV7-9 to TRBJ2-1; D is undetermined. The V gene lost 3 bases and the J gene lost 0 bases, with 9 bases spanning the gap. The germline gives CDR1 SEHNR, CDR2 FQNEAQ (reference sequence). The CDR3 consists of 15 residues. CDR3 sequence (DNA): TGTGCCAGCAGCTTGGAGATTGACTCCTACAATGAGCAGTTCTTC. Protein: CASSLEIDSYNEQFF.

This clonotype was recorded at least ten times. V gene TRBV10-3 combines with J gene TRBJ2-7; D gene ambiguous. CDR3 size: 16 residues. CDR1 ENHRY and CDR2 SYGVKD come from the germline V gene. V shed 0 bases and J shed 5 bases, with 17 bases lying between them. This CDR3 reads CAISESRPNGVNEQYF. CDR3 DNA sequence: TGTGCCATCAGTGAGTCAAGGCCGAACGGTGTAAACGAGCAGTACTTC.

This clonotype has at least ten counts. The V gene is TRBV7-6, the J gene TRBJ1-1; D is unresolved. The germline V and J ends were trimmed by 5 bases and 0 bases, with 10 bases remaining between them. Germline V gene data show CDR1 as SGHVS and CDR2 as FNYEAQ. This CDR3 comprises 14 residues. DNA for the CDR3: TGTGCCAGCAGCCGTATCCCGGTGAACACTGAAGCTTTCTTT. Translating it yields CASSRIPVNTEAFF.

This clonotype was observed a few times. This rearrangement joins TRBV27 to TRBJ1-5; no clear D. Germline V gives CDR1 MNHEY, CDR2 SMNVEV (reference sequence). V was clipped by 3 bases and J by 4 bases, with 7 bases between them. The length of the CDR3 is 13 residues. The CDR3 coding sequence is TGTGCCAGCAGTTTTTCGTTGAATCAGCCCCAGCATTTT. Its protein is CASSFSLNQPQHF.

Ten or more counts support this clonotype. This chain connects TRBV6-4 to TRBJ2-1, with 8 bases aligning to TRBD1. Germline V gene sequence: CDR1 MRHNA, CDR2 SNTAGT. This CDR3 spans 13 amino acids. V dropped 10 bases and J dropped 6; count of bases not matched to a gene: 8. The CDR3 sequence: CATGQGAANEQFF. The CDR3 DNA follows: TGTGCCACGGGGCAGGGGGCGGCCAATGAGCAGTTCTTC.

This clonotype was counted many times. The chain uses TRBV6-5 and TRBJ2-5, with TRBD2 matching 8 bases. Germline V gene sequence: CDR1 MNHEY, CDR2 SVGAGI. The CDR3 totals 15 residues. With 4 bases clipped from V and 7 bases from J, the junction kept 11 bases outside the gene matches. The CDR3: CASSSSGLAWGTQYF. The CDR3 bases are TGTGCCAGCAGTTCCTCCGGACTAGCTTGGGGGACCCAGTACTTC.

This clonotype has ten or more counts. V gene TRBV3-1 combines with J gene TRBJ2-7; D is ambiguous. Deletions cut 4 bases from V and 7 bases from J, with 11 bases between. In germline, CDR1 is LGHDT, CDR2 YNNKEL (reference sequence). The CDR3 length is 12 residues. The CDR3 spells CASSPPSEEQYF. CDR3 bases: TGTGCCAGCAGCCCACCTAGTGAAGAGCAGTACTTC.

The V call is TRBV20-1, the J call TRBJ1-5, with 8 bases aligning to TRBD1. The CDR3 totals 16 residues. From germline, CDR1 is DFQATT and CDR2 SNEGSKA (reference sequence). After removal of 1 base from V and 6 bases from J, the junction contained 11 bases not matched to a gene. The CDR3 DNA sequence: TGCAGTGCTAGAGCCGGGGGAGCACAGGGGGGTCAGCCCCAGCATTTT. It codes for CSARAGGAQGGQPQHF.

This clonotype has more than one count but fewer than ten. The chain employs TRBV7-2 and TRBJ2-7, with TRBD1 matching over 10 bases. Germline V lookup: CDR1 SGHTA, CDR2 FQGNSA. After removal of 3 bases from V and 5 bases from J, the junction contained 7 bases not matched to a gene. CDR3 length: 15 amino acids. The CDR3 loop reads CASSFAGTGVHEQYF. The CDR3 nucleotides are TGTGCCAGCAGCTTTGCCGGGACAGGGGTACACGAGCAGTACTTC.

The gene calls are TRBV20-1 and TRBJ1-4; tentative D call: TRBD1 (5 bases). V was clipped by 3 bases and J by 8 bases, with 10 bases between them. CDR1 is DFQATT, CDR2 SNEGSKA, per germline (reference sequence). The CDR3 totals 12 residues. This chain's CDR3 is CSARGQLEKLFF. CDR3 bases: TGCAGTGCTAGGGGGCAGTTGGAAAAACTGTTTTTT.

This clonotype was detected ten times or more. The rearrangement uses TRBV7-3 and TRBJ2-1, with 10 bases aligning to TRBD2. The CDR3 sequence is 16 residues long. Germline-derived CDR1 and CDR2 are SGHTA and FQGTGA. The ends lost 8 bases at V and 3 bases at J; junction bases unmatched: 10. The CDR3 DNA reads TGTGCCAGCGCCCGGGGGAGCGGGAGGGGCTACAATGAGCAGTTCTTC. This codes for CASARGSGRGYNEQFF.

In this sample, this clonotype turned up once. The V gene is TRBV5-1, the J gene TRBJ1-1, with 10 bases aligning to TRBD1. J was trimmed by 4 bases and V by 0 bases; bases with no gene match: 9. The CDR3 consists of 17 residues. The germline V gene encodes CDR1 SGHRS and CDR2 YFSETQ. In DNA, the CDR3 is TGCGCCAGCAGCTTGGGGACAGGGGGTTTTGGAGCCACTGAAGCTTTCTTT. This gives the protein CASSLGTGGFGATEAFF.

This clonotype has a count of ten or more. The chain employs TRBV5-1 and TRBJ2-3; 7 bases map to TRBD1. Trimming cost V 5 bases and J 0 bases; bases outside gene matches: 12. The CDR3 consists of 17 residues. In germline, CDR1 is SGHRS, CDR2 YFSETQ. The CDR3 region is CASSQDAGTASTDTQYF. The CDR3 DNA reads TGCGCCAGCAGTCAAGATGCCGGGACAGCTAGCACAGATACGCAGTATTTT.

CDR3 DNA: TGTGCCAGCAGCACCCGACAGGGAGACGAGACCCAGTACTTC. Translating gives CASSTRQGDETQYF. The rearrangement uses TRBV11-3 and TRBJ2-5, with 7 bases lining up with TRBD1. The length of the CDR3 is 14 residues. Germline CDR1 is SGHNT and CDR2 is YENEEA. V lost 5 bases to trimming and J lost 5 bases; unmatched junction nucleotides: 8.

The CDR3 spells CASSKPGTSGSSTDTQYF. CDR3 nucleotides: TGTGCCAGCAGCAAGCCCGGGACTAGCGGTTCTAGCACAGATACGCAGTATTTT. The rearrangement links TRBV21-1 to TRBJ2-3; the table assigns TRBD2, which was not confirmed against the DNA. TRBV21-1 is a pseudogene segment. CDR3 size: 18 residues.

The sample holds a few counts of this clonotype. The J gene is TRBJ2-1, the V gene TRBV2; D is possibly TRBD2 (6 bases). The CDR3 contains 13 residues. Germline V gives CDR1 SNHLY, CDR2 FYNNEI. Between the trimmed V and J ends, which lost 7 bases and 6 bases, there was a span of 13 bases. As DNA, the CDR3 is TGTGCCAGCAAGAGTAGCGGCTCCAATGAGCAGTTCTTC. It specifies CASKSSGSNEQFF.

This clonotype was picked up a small number of times. The rearrangement joins TRBV12-3 or TRBV12-4 to TRBJ1-5; D unclear. The germline V and J ends were trimmed by 3 bases and 3 bases, with 9 bases remaining between them. This CDR3 is 14 amino acids long. The CDR3 loop reads CASSFQNLNQPQHF. DNA for the CDR3: TGTGCCAGCAGTTTTCAGAACCTCAATCAGCCCCAGCATTTT.

On this clonotype itself: A read error is possible here, since a much larger clone lies one base away. The chain links TRBV2 to TRBJ2-2; D is tentatively TRBD1 or TRBD2 (5 bases each). The CDR3 runs to 16 residues. The V gene's germline CDR1 is SNHLY and CDR2 FYNNEI. CDR3 DNA: TGTGCCAGCAGTGAAGAGGGCGGGTTCCTCACCGGGGCGCTGTTTTTT. It translates to CASSEEGGFLTGALFF. Full variable domain (rest looked up from reference TRBV2 and TRBJ2-2): EPEVTQTPSHQVTQMGQEVILRCVPISNHLYFYWYRQILGQKVEFLVSFYNNEISEKSEIFDDQFSVERPDGSNFTLKIRSTKLEDSAMYFCASSEEGGFLTGALFFGEGSRLTVL.

This clonotype was observed a handful of times. The V gene is TRBV29-1, the J gene TRBJ1-4; D is ambiguous. The CDR3 covers 13 residues. Germline CDR1 and CDR2: SQVTM and ANQGSEA. Trimming shortened V by 7 bases and J by 1 base, and 10 bases separated the two germline ends. The CDR3: CSASSGTNEKLFF. DNA for the CDR3: TGCAGCGCCAGCAGCGGAACTAATGAAAAACTGTTTTTT.